This is a list of T cell receptor beta chains from one sample in a study of blood T cell repertoires in COVID-19. TCRdb's table, derived via immunoSEQ multiplex PCR, lists solely in-frame clones and lacks some. The profile shows around 94,000 clones, about 88% of them singletons. The sequenced sample was peripheral blood. These receptors all stem from a man aged 50-60 years with active or convalescent COVID-19. CDR3s include the opening cysteine and the closing phenylalanine or tryptophan. The order of the fields is D gene, V gene, clone size, J gene, CDR3 protein, CDR3 DNA. The D gene is left open where the match is weak. Only part of the rows carry a size: once, few, many, or a class if the clone is expanded.

TRBD1	TRBV10-1	NA	TRBJ1-1	CASTGTVGTEAFF	TGCGCCAGCACTGGGACAGTGGGCACTGAAGCTTTCTTT
TRBD1	TRBV7-9	many	TRBJ1-2	CASRSRTGRRSDYGYTF	TGTGCCAGCAGATCTAGGACAGGGCGGAGGTCGGACTATGGCTACACCTTC
TRBD2	TRBV9	NA	TRBJ2-3	CASSVGLAGVTDTQYF	TGTGCCAGCAGCGTAGGACTAGCGGGAGTCACAGATACGCAGTATTTT
NA	TRBV27	NA	TRBJ1-2	CASRGQGGYGYTF	TGTGCCAGCAGGGGCCAGGGTGGTTATGGCTACACCTTC
TRBD1	TRBV7-8	NA	TRBJ2-3	CASSLALTGITDTQYF	TGTGCCAGCAGCTTAGCGCTGACAGGGATCACAGATACGCAGTATTTT
NA	TRBV7-2	NA	TRBJ1-5	CASSGRVNQPQHF	TGTGCCAGCAGCGGCAGGGTAAATCAGCCCCAGCATTTT
NA	TRBV19	once	TRBJ1-1	CASSTPGYTEAFF	TGTGCCAGTAGTACCCCGGGTTACACTGAAGCTTTCTTT
NA	TRBV24-1	NA	TRBJ2-3	CATSDSGGAPDTQYF	TGTGCCACCAGTGATTCTGGGGGGGCCCCCGATACGCAGTATTTT
TRBD1	TRBV7-6	NA	TRBJ2-5	CASSPGTGLEETQYF	TGTGCCAGCAGCCCTGGGACAGGATTGGAAGAGACCCAGTACTTC
TRBD1	TRBV3-1/TRBV3-2	NA	TRBJ2-5	CASSQTTGRETQYF	TGTGCCAGCAGCCAGACGACAGGGAGAGAGACCCAGTACTTC
TRBD1	TRBV19	NA	TRBJ2-1	CASSTTGGHNEQFF	TGTGCCAGTAGCACGACAGGGGGCCATAATGAGCAGTTCTTC
NA	TRBV5-1	few	TRBJ1-1	CASSLDGSGNTEAFF	TGCGCCAGCAGCTTGGACGGATCGGGGAACACTGAAGCTTTCTTT
TRBD1	TRBV4-3	NA	TRBJ2-5	CASSQDLTGAETQYF	TGCGCCAGCAGCCAAGATTTGACAGGGGCAGAGACCCAGTACTTC
TRBD1	TRBV19	NA	TRBJ2-2	CASRDRRPGELFF	TGTGCCAGCCGGGACAGGCGGCCCGGGGAGCTGTTTTTT
TRBD1	TRBV7-2	NA	TRBJ2-7	CASTRDRGSYEQYF	TGTGCCAGCACGCGGGACAGGGGGTCCTACGAGCAGTACTTC
NA	TRBV20-1	NA	TRBJ2-7	CSAATGFEQYF	TGCAGTGCTGCTACAGGGTTCGAGCAGTACTTC
TRBD2	TRBV24-1	NA	TRBJ2-3	CATSVLAGGKTDTQYF	TGTGCCACCAGTGTGCTAGCGGGGGGTAAGACAGATACGCAGTATTTT
NA	TRBV5-1	NA	TRBJ1-2	CASSPGGGGDEGYGYTF	TGCGCCAGCAGCCCGGGGGGCGGAGGGGACGAAGGGTATGGCTACACCTTC
TRBD1	TRBV3-1/TRBV3-2	NA	TRBJ1-4	CASSQPQGAGEKLFF	TGTGCCAGCAGCCAACCTCAGGGGGCTGGGGAAAAACTGTTTTTT
NA	TRBV6-1	NA	TRBJ1-6	CASSEATNSPLHF	TGTGCCAGCAGTGAAGCGACAAATTCACCCCTCCACTTT
TRBD1	TRBV6-5	once	TRBJ1-5	CASRGQENQPQHF	TGTGCCAGCAGGGGACAGGAAAATCAGCCCCAGCATTTT
NA	TRBV19	NA	TRBJ1-3	CASSQTGSGNTIYF	TGTGCCAGTAGCCAGACAGGCTCTGGAAACACCATATATTTT
NA	TRBV24-1	NA	TRBJ2-5	CATSEGSRGWETQYF	TGTGCCACCAGTGAGGGGTCCAGGGGATGGGAGACCCAGTACTTC
NA	TRBV9	NA	TRBJ1-4	CASSAGTGSEKLFF	TGTGCCAGCAGCGCGGGAACCGGGAGTGAAAAACTGTTTTTT
NA	TRBV18	NA	TRBJ1-6	CASSGESSYNSPLHF	TGTGCCAGCTCCGGTGAAAGCTCCTATAATTCACCCCTCCACTTT
TRBD1	TRBV5-6	NA	TRBJ1-6	CASSRRDRGSPLHF	TGTGCCAGCAGTCGCCGGGACAGGGGTTCACCCCTCCACTTT
TRBD1	TRBV29-1	many	TRBJ1-4	CSVARSGQNEKLFF	TGCAGCGTTGCCCGCTCGGGACAGAATGAAAAACTGTTTTTT
TRBD1	TRBV27	NA	TRBJ2-7	CASRTTGQGGTYEQYF	TGTGCCAGCAGAACTACGGGACAGGGGGGGACCTACGAGCAGTACTTC
NA	TRBV27	few	TRBJ1-2	CASSLSRDNYGYTF	TGTGCCAGCAGTTTATCCCGGGATAACTATGGCTACACCTTC
NA	TRBV4-3	NA	TRBJ1-6	CASSQDLSSYNSPLHF	TGCGCCAGCAGCCAAGACCTGAGCTCCTATAATTCACCCCTCCACTTT
NA	TRBV27	NA	TRBJ2-1	CASSLDGTSLYNEQFF	TGTGCCAGCAGTCTCGACGGGACATCACTCTACAATGAGCAGTTCTTC
TRBD1	TRBV13	once	TRBJ2-1	CASSLGLSRTGPNNEQFF	TGTGCCAGCAGCTTAGGCCTAAGTAGGACAGGTCCAAACAATGAGCAGTTCTTC